Sequencing of this T cell receptor beta chain was carried out in a study of blood T cells in healthy people across ages (dated by TCRdb to the mid-2010s). Describing the broader study: Template switching captured roughly one uniquely barcoded TCR beta cDNA molecule per two T cells in model experiments. Age-related changes in TCR beta repertoire diversity were measured in the study by deep sequencing normalized with unique cDNA molecular identifiers. The donors were divided into four age groups: young (average approximately 16 years), middle-aged (about 40), aged (about 60) and long-lived (82). To avoid experimental bias, donors of different ages were distributed randomly across sequencing lanes. The study analyzed two additional independent replicas of 1 million unique cDNA reads from the same blood draw for two donors, one aged 18 to 30 and one aged 80 or older.

Donors were 39 systemically healthy Caucasian individuals from Russia aged about 6 to 100 years. Approximately 9 milliliters of peripheral blood were collected from each donor into EDTA-treated Vacutainer tubes. PBMCs were isolated by Ficoll-Paque density-gradient centrifugation, with at least 6 million obtained per sample. Trizol reagent was used to extract total RNA from the PBMCs, yielding at least 5.5 micrograms per sample. For every donor, flow cytometry on a PBMC aliquot measured the percentage of naive CD45RAhigh/CD27high T cells. Overall results and qualifications from the work: Because profiling used bulk unsorted PBMCs, naive and antigen-experienced compartments could not be compared conclusively. The long-lived group showed more naive CD4+ T cells, fewer expanded clones and increased TCR diversity than the aged group, suggesting age selection. Observed TCR beta diversity correlated strongly with the percentage of naive T cells measured by flow cytometry. Total diversity estimates from one million sequenced T cells were considered lower bounds and underestimates. Observed TCR beta diversity per million T cells fell roughly linearly with age, and a significant reduction was already apparent by age roughly 40. Donor CMV infection status was unknown, potentially confounding age-related changes in expanded clonotypes.

About this clonotype itself: Its recognized antigen is unknown. Base-call qualities are not available, and no considerably larger clone is one nucleotide away.

The method was 5' RACE. Instrument used: Illumina HiSeq 2500. A second about 7 to 11 cycle PCR used a sample-barcoded 5' primer and a J-beta primer mix. Each TCR beta cDNA molecule received a unique molecular identifier from a template-switch 5' adaptor carrying 12 random nucleotides. Each sample yielded at least 2.5 million CDR3-containing paired-end reads. First-strand cDNA was synthesized from all RNA with the Mint cDNA synthesis kit, primed by a TRBC-specific oligonucleotide. Following uracil-DNA glycosylase treatment, a first 18-cycle PCR with universal primers M1SS and BC2_uni_R was performed on all cDNA. The authors processed their data as follows. For normalization, 1 million high-quality reads were randomly selected from each sample, with every read carrying a distinct molecular identifier. Reads sharing molecular identifiers were discarded rather than binned into consensus sequences. MiTCR, with a Q25 quality threshold and the strictest error-elimination algorithm, was used for CDR3 identification, clonotype clustering and error correction. Lower-bound total TCR beta diversity was estimated with a nonparametric unseen species model using Euler transformation. Starting from the raw public reads, TCRdb applied fastp trimming at Q25, assembled clones with MiXCR and retained in-frame beta chains. All rows with the same CDR3 protein become a single entry with the most common DNA and genes. Clone size and V and J calls follow TCRdb, not the original study. This sample is represented by 850,000 to 1,300,000 distinct CDR3 sequences; 40% to 45% of them were singletons. Of the sample, about 19% falls within the top ten clones.

V lost 4 bases and J lost 1 base, and the count of bases not matched to a germline gene is 5. Sequences SQVTM (CDR1) and ANQGSEA (CDR2) are obtained from the germline V gene. The CDR3 measures 14 amino acids from cysteine to phenylalanine. Solely the CDR3 DNA is kept, with 42 bases framed from the first base. The TCR sequence derives from a woman aged 55-70 years in good health. Sequencing was done on a sample of blood. The V and J segments used are TRBV29-1 and TRBJ1-2, and 8 junctional nucleotides match TRBD1. The DNA sequence is TGCAGCGTTGGAAACAGGGGGGTTAACTATGGCTACACCTTC. It is translated as CSVGNRGVNYGYTF. Where the CDR3 stops, the reference TRBV29-1 and TRBJ1-2 genes take over; the full variable domain is SAVISQKPSRDICQRGTSLTIQCQVDSQVTMMFWYRQQPGQSLTLIATANQGSEATYESGFVIDKFPISRPNLTFSTLTVSNMSPEDSSIYLCSVGNRGVNYGYTFGSGTRLTVV.